The present entry profiles one TCR beta chain with its context. TCRdb keeps only in-frame clones here, not all; method: immunoSEQ multiplex PCR. Seen here are 120,000 to 150,000 clones, around nine tenths observed once, and the top ten hold 2.5% to 4%. This sample is drawn from a study of cytomegalovirus exposure and HLA in healthy donors. Deletions cut 6 bases from V and 0 bases from J, with 11 bases between. Per germline, CDR1 MDHEN and CDR2 SYDVKM. The CDR3 has 15 residues. The origin of this receptor is a woman aged 18-29 years in good health and CMV-seropositive. The chain carries TRBV28 and TRBJ2-2, with D perhaps matching TRBD2 (6 bases). Sequenced input: PBMCs. The CDR3 reads CASRPAGANTGELFF. The CDR3 DNA reads as TGTGCCAGCAGACCAGCGGGCGCGAACACCGGGGAGCTGTTTTTT.